This TCR beta chain stems from a study of T cell responses to AZD1222 COVID-19 vaccine. As to this clone: Its antigen remains unidentified.

Sequenced by immunoSEQ multiplex PCR; TCRdb stores in-frame clones only, minus some. The sample carries roughly 120,000 clones, about 82% recorded once. This CDR3 is 16 amino acids long. V was pared by 6 bases and J by 1 base, with 16 bases between. Germline CDR1 SEHNR, CDR2 FQNEAQ (reference sequence). Study results and caveats: Spike-wide coverage was observed for vaccine-associated CD4 TCRs, with dominant responses at 160-218 and 743-854. No day 14 peak samples; only post-peak repertoires were characterized. It should be noted that donors were predominantly white British and more often female, and clonal diversity was possibly underestimated. Unmutated variant regions are reportedly targeted by nearly half of spike-specific TCRs.

The sequences come from peripheral blood, collected on day 0 of AZD1222 vaccination. The J gene is TRBJ1-3, the V gene TRBV7-9; unclear D gene. This receptor was identified in an adult in good health. The CDR3 DNA sequence: TGTGCCAGCAGGGCTGGATCGGACTGGTCTGGAAACACCATATATTTT. It is translated as CASRAGSDWSGNTIYF.